This T cell receptor (beta chain) was observed in a study of vaccination and CD4 T cells after COVID-19. Sequence data for DNA of cultured CD4+ T cells were generated by the Oncomine TCR Beta short-read assay. TCRdb re-derived calls from the PCR reads in MiXCR, one entry per CDR3 protein. Found here are approximately 15,000 distinct CDR3 sequences, under 40% of them singletons; the top ten hold roughly 10%. Stated treatment: roughly ten-day PBMC culture with coronavirus spike peptide pools or control peptides (ViraFEST assay). Every well contained some 1.9 million PBMCs, which were grown with about 10 IU/ml IL-2 and roughly 9.1 ug/ml peptide pools. Comment on this clonotype: Its specificity is unknown.

The CDR3 is 14 residues long. In germline, CDR1 is DFQATT, CDR2 SNEGSKA (reference sequence). The V end was cut by 7 bases, the J end by 1 base, with 14 bases between. The sequencing sample was made of CD4+ T cells from blood, cultured in vitro. The sequence came from a human donor who had recovered from COVID-19. This rearrangement joins TRBV20-1 to TRBJ1-5; weak D call: TRBD1 (6 bases). The CDR3 DNA is TGCAGTGTTTTGACAGGAGTCAGCAATCAGCCCCAGCATTTT. This codes for CSVLTGVSNQPQHF.